A selection of T cell receptor beta chains follows, all from one sample in a study of OX40 agonist ivuxolimab in advanced cancers. Produced via immunoSEQ multiplex PCR; TCRdb's table is partial and in-frame only. The sample consists of about 84,000 clones, 84% of them appearing once. The input for sequencing was CD4+ or CD8+ T cells sorted from blood, taken in a trial of the OX40 agonist ivuxolimab. The origin of the receptors is an adult with an advanced solid tumor such as melanoma, head and neck, liver or kidney cancer. Each CDR3 is given with its conserved first and last residue.

v_call: TRBV5-4; j_call: TRBJ1-3; cdr3_aa: CASSLGDRGTGNTIYF
v_call: TRBV29-1; j_call: TRBJ1-2; cdr3_aa: CSVPWEGNYGYTF
v_call: TRBV4-3; j_call: TRBJ1-2; cdr3_aa: CASSQGRSGGAHGYTF
v_call: TRBV12-5; j_call: TRBJ2-5; cdr3_aa: CASAGGGAGLVETQYF
v_call: TRBV7-2; j_call: TRBJ2-1; cdr3_aa: CASSPQTSANNEQFF
v_call: TRBV5-4; j_call: TRBJ2-7; cdr3_aa: CASSPGGAGAEYEQYF
v_call: TRBV6-5; j_call: TRBJ1-4; cdr3_aa: CASSWGATNEKLFF
v_call: TRBV4-2; j_call: TRBJ2-3; cdr3_aa: CASSPSSADFTDTQYF
v_call: TRBV5-4; j_call: TRBJ1-1; cdr3_aa: CASSPRQTLNTEAFF
v_call: TRBV11-2; j_call: TRBJ2-2; cdr3_aa: CASTLRTSVGTGELFF
v_call: TRBV18; j_call: TRBJ1-1; cdr3_aa: CASSPTGTSLYTEAFF
v_call: TRBV29-1; j_call: TRBJ2-2; cdr3_aa: CSVANPQDTGELFF
v_call: TRBV19; j_call: TRBJ2-5; cdr3_aa: CASRGGPVETQYF
v_call: TRBV28; j_call: TRBJ1-1; cdr3_aa: CASTQRDSEAFF
v_call: TRBV5-6; j_call: TRBJ1-5; cdr3_aa: CASSLYGSDNQPQHF
v_call: TRBV19; j_call: TRBJ2-6; cdr3_aa: CATKTGAGANVLTF
v_call: TRBV2; j_call: TRBJ2-2; cdr3_aa: CASMGTGATGELFF
v_call: TRBV7-9; j_call: TRBJ1-5; cdr3_aa: CASSLAEGSNQPQHF
v_call: TRBV11-2; j_call: TRBJ2-3; cdr3_aa: CASSLGPITDTQYF
v_call: TRBV7-2; j_call: TRBJ1-5; cdr3_aa: CASSTGQGYGQPQHF
v_call: TRBV6-5; j_call: TRBJ2-7; cdr3_aa: CAIGLAGGSSYEQYF
v_call: TRBV6-5; j_call: TRBJ1-2; cdr3_aa: CASKDYSYGYTF
v_call: TRBV15; j_call: TRBJ2-2; cdr3_aa: CATSRDYGDEELFF
v_call: TRBV5-1; j_call: TRBJ2-5; cdr3_aa: CASSRGQGSRETQHF
v_call: TRBV28; j_call: TRBJ1-6; cdr3_aa: CASSAGTGKSPYNSPLHF
v_call: TRBV1; j_call: TRBJ2-7; cdr3_aa: CTSSQVYEQYF
v_call: TRBV5-1; j_call: TRBJ2-3; cdr3_aa: CATSGDTDTQYF
v_call: TRBV7-2; j_call: TRBJ1-5; cdr3_aa: CASSYSYNQPQHF
v_call: TRBV5-4; j_call: TRBJ2-5; cdr3_aa: CASSSRTEYQETQYF
v_call: TRBV20-1; j_call: TRBJ1-1; cdr3_aa: CSVPGTEAFF
v_call: TRBV5-4; j_call: TRBJ2-1; cdr3_aa: CASSGITGAYNGQFF
v_call: TRBV19; j_call: TRBJ1-1; cdr3_aa: CASSVRDRGWNTEAFF
v_call: TRBV4-3; j_call: TRBJ1-5; cdr3_aa: CASSPTGEGAQPQHF
v_call: TRBV28; j_call: TRBJ1-5; cdr3_aa: CASKAPGTAPWPQHF
v_call: TRBV7-2; j_call: TRBJ2-7; cdr3_aa: CASSWGDPGFAYEQYF
v_call: TRBV6-6; j_call: TRBJ2-5; cdr3_aa: CASSYYVQETQYF
v_call: TRBV5-5; j_call: TRBJ1-2; cdr3_aa: CASSAGQGLGNYGYTF
v_call: TRBV10-1; j_call: TRBJ2-4; cdr3_aa: CASSESKASGDLAKNIQYF
v_call: TRBV6-5; j_call: TRBJ1-6; cdr3_aa: CASNPDRVYNSPLHF
v_call: TRBV28; j_call: TRBJ2-1; cdr3_aa: CASSLHPGEQFF
v_call: TRBV5-4; j_call: TRBJ1-2; cdr3_aa: CASSLEAEDGYTF
v_call: TRBV7-2; j_call: TRBJ2-7; cdr3_aa: CASRMGWGYEQYF
v_call: TRBV5-6; j_call: TRBJ1-4; cdr3_aa: CASSHRGLGEKLFF
v_call: TRBV5-6; j_call: TRBJ1-1; cdr3_aa: CASSLVGGRFTEAFF
v_call: TRBV14; j_call: TRBJ1-3; cdr3_aa: CASSQTGAGNTIYF
v_call: TRBV9; j_call: TRBJ1-6; cdr3_aa: CASSVGGYEPLHF